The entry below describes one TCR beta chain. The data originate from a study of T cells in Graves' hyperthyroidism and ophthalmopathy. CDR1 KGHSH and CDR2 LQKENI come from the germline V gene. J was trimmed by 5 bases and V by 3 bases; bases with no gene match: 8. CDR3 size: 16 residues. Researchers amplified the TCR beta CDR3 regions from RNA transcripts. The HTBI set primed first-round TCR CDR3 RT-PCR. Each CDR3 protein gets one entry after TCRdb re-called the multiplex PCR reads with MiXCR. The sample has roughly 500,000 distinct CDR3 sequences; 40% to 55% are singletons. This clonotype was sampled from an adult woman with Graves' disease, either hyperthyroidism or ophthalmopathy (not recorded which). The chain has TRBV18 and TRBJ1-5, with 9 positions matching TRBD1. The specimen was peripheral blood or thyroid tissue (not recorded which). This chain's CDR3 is CASSPQGQGGDQPQHF. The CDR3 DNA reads TGTGCCAGCTCACCCCAGGGACAGGGAGGCGATCAGCCCCAGCATTTT. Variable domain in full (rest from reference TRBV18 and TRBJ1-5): NAGVMQNPRHLVRRRGQEARLRCSPMKGHSHVYWYRQLPEEGLKFMVYLQKENIIDESGMPKERFSAEFPKEGPSILRIQQVVRGDSAAYFCASSPQGQGGDQPQHFGDGTRLSIL.